The 9 T cell receptor beta chains below all came from one sample that was sequenced in a study of T cell responses to AZD1222 COVID-19 vaccine. The repertoire was sequenced with immunoSEQ multiplex PCR; TCRdb's copy has only in-frame clones and lacks some. There are about 78,000 clones in the sample; 88% occur only once, and around 5.1% lies in the top ten. Here the sequenced sample was peripheral blood, taken on day 0 of MenACWY control vaccination. These receptor sequences come from an adult in good health.

This clone was observed a handful of times. The CDR3 DNA reads as TGTGCCAGCAGCGCCGGGACAGGGGCCAATCAGCCCCAGCATTTT. Translating it yields CASSAGTGANQPQHF. This chain joins TRBV5-4 and TRBJ1-5, with 10 bases that match TRBD1. This CDR3 has 15 residues. Germline-derived CDR1 and CDR2 are SGHNT and YYREEE (reference sequence). V trimming: 4 bases; J trimming: 3 bases; junction bases outside the gene matches: 4.

J is TRBJ1-2 and V is TRBV5-5; D is possibly TRBD1 (5 bases). Germline V CDR1 and CDR2: SGHKS, YYEKEE (reference sequence). The CDR3 is made up of 14 amino acids. V was cut by 5 bases and J by 7 bases, with 18 bases left in between. CDR3 loop: CASSLRGMETGYTF. The CDR3 region has the DNA TGTGCCAGCAGTCTCCGGGGGATGGAGACTGGCTACACCTTC.

This clone was detected only once. The chain combines TRBV23-1 with TRBJ1-2; D remains ambiguous. TRBV23-1 is given ORF status, its function remaining uncertain. The CDR3 runs to 16 residues. V was cut by 3 bases and J by 1 base, with 15 bases left in between. As DNA, the CDR3 is TGCGCCAGCAGTCAGGGCGGCCGCTTTCTTAACTATGGCTACACCTTC. This gives the protein CASSQGGRFLNYGYTF.

The chain combines TRBV3-1 (or the pseudogene TRBV3-2) with TRBJ1-6; TRBD1 aligns across 10 bases. The ends lost 4 bases at V and 9 bases at J; junction bases unmatched: 6. CDR1 is LGHDT and CDR2 is YNNKEL in the germline V gene (reference sequence). CDR3 length equals 15 residues. The chain's CDR3 is CASSPSTGGRSPLHF. The CDR3 DNA is TGTGCCAGCAGCCCCTCGACAGGGGGCCGTTCACCCCTCCACTTT.

The chain combines TRBV9 with TRBJ2-1; 7 nucleotides align to TRBD1. Trimming cost V 3 bases and J 6 bases; bases outside gene matches: 9. The CDR3 loop spans 15 amino acids. Per the germline V gene, CDR1 is SGDLS and CDR2 is YYNGEE. The CDR3, as DNA: TGTGCCAGCAGCGCCTACCGGGACAGCTTCAATGAGCAGTTCTTC. Protein sequence: CASSAYRDSFNEQFF.

V is TRBV18 and J is TRBJ2-5; D remains unclear. Germline CDR1 KGHSH, CDR2 LQKENI. The CDR3 has 13 amino acids. V shed 0 bases and J shed 4 bases, with 6 bases lying between them. CDR3 DNA: TGTGCCAGCTCACCACCAGAGAGAGAGACCCAGTACTTC. As protein: CASSPPERETQYF.

This sequence joins TRBV6-2 or TRBV6-3 and TRBJ1-2; D might be TRBD1 (6 bases). The CDR3 extends over 16 amino acids. The germline CDR1 and CDR2 sequences are MNHEY and SVGEGT. V gave up 1 base and J gave up 0 bases, with 12 bases separating them. The CDR3 here is CASSYFGTYSNYGYTF. CDR3 in DNA: TGTGCCAGCAGTTACTTTGGGACATACTCTAACTATGGCTACACCTTC.

The chain couples TRBV19 to TRBJ1-2; D call uncertain. The CDR3 is 13 amino acids. The ends were cut back, 7 bases at V and 5 bases at J, with 14 bases in the middle. Germline V gives CDR1 LNHDA, CDR2 SQIVND (reference sequence). In nucleotides, the CDR3 is TGTGCCAGTACCGACGGGTTTCAGTATGGCTACACCTTC. This codes for CASTDGFQYGYTF. The variable domain in full, completed from reference TRBV19 and TRBJ1-2, reads DGGITQSPKYLFRKEGQNVTLSCEQNLNHDAMYWYRQDPGQGLRLIYYSQIVNDFQKGDIAEGYSVSREKKESFPLTVTSAQKNPTAFYLCASTDGFQYGYTFGSGTRLTVV.

The V and J genes are TRBV24-1 and TRBJ2-6; D not resolved. Deletions cut 3 bases from V and 2 bases from J, with 7 bases between. Per the germline V gene, CDR1 is KGHDR and CDR2 is SFDVKD. The CDR3 consists of 15 residues. CDR3 DNA sequence: TGTGCCACCAGTGATCCGAAAGCTGGGGCCAACGTCCTGACTTTC. The encoded protein is CATSDPKAGANVLTF.